This paragraph covers one TCR beta chain sequence. Only one count was recorded for this clonotype. This receptor's antigen is unknown. Per-base quality was not reported, and no clone a single base away is much larger than it. This specimen comes from a study of T-cell reconstitution after alpha-beta-depleted transplantation in children (dated by TCRdb to between 2015 and 2016). Background for the entire study: Using TCR repertoire profiling, the study quantitatively followed how T-cell immune reconstitution unfolded in children after TCRalphabeta/CD19-depleted allogeneic hematopoietic cell transplantation.

According to the study, the label for this sample's treatment or condition signals: allogeneic hematopoietic cell transplantation with graft depleted of TCRalphabeta T cells and CD19 B cells. The transplant recipients were children given TCRalphabeta/CD19-depleted allogeneic hematopoietic cell grafts. The germline V gene encodes CDR1 SGHTA and CDR2 FQGTGA. Trimming removed 1 base from V and 4 bases from J, leaving 18 bases between the germline ends. The CDR3 holds 17 amino acids from the cysteine to the phenylalanine. Only the CDR3 DNA stays, 51 bases, in frame from base 1. Here is what the overall study found, with its caveats: About two months after transplant, the apparently early recovery of alphabetaT-cell counts reportedly depended on just several hundred clones that had expanded rapidly and came from non-depleted graft cells. In some patients, high TCRbeta diversity at day 60 was attributed to recipient T cells and intrathymic progenitors that had survived conditioning. Hyperexpanded clone frequencies declined over subsequent months; after one year, T-cell counts and TCRbeta diversity were mostly attributed to newly produced T cells.

The library was prepared using PCR. TCRdb lists the instrument as Illumina HiSeq 2500. Molecular barcoding was employed in the preparation of TCR libraries, with unique molecular identifiers being used to normalize TCRbeta repertoire quantification. In-frame beta chains were kept once TCRdb had trimmed the public reads at Q25 with fastp and called clones with MiXCR. When rows share a CDR3 protein, they turn into one entry using the most common DNA and genes. The sample table records approximately 1,000,000 distinct CDR3 sequences; under 30% of these occur just once. Over 25% of the sample lies in the top ten.

Sequencing was performed on PBMCs, mostly from graft donor cells, taken 360 days after TCRalphabeta/CD19-depleted stem cell transplant. The source is a boy younger than two who had a stem cell transplant for SCID, so the T cells may come from the graft donor. The V gene is TRBV7-3 and the J gene is TRBJ2-3; the D gene cannot be named for sure. In nucleotides, the sequence is TGTGCCAGCAGCTTAATAGGTGGTGGCAGCTTGGCAGATACGCAGTATTTT. It translates as CASSLIGGGSLADTQYF.